These 30 T cell receptor beta chains originate from one sample sequenced in a study of blood T cell repertoires in COVID-19. Here immunoSEQ multiplex PCR was the method, and the copy in TCRdb shows in-frame clones only, minus some. The table lists approximately 270,000 clones, approximately 83% of them singletons. Sequencing was carried out using PBMCs or T cells enriched from blood (not recorded which). All receptors come from a woman in her fifties or sixties who had recovered from COVID-19.

The chain carries TRBV18 and TRBJ2-2; TRBD2 is a possible D gene (6 bases). This CDR3 has 20 amino acids. V lost 2 bases, J lost 2 bases, and 24 bases lay in between. Germline CDR1 and CDR2: KGHSH and LQKENI. CDR3 residues: CASSPGLTLADYRNTGELFF. The CDR3 region has the DNA TGTGCCAGCTCACCAGGGCTGACTCTTGCGGACTACAGAAACACCGGGGAGCTGTTTTTT.

The gene calls are TRBV3-1 (or the pseudogene TRBV3-2) and TRBJ1-2, with D maybe TRBD1 (5 bases). The V and J ends lost 2 bases and 6 bases respectively, with 19 bases between them. Germline V gene sequence: CDR1 LGHDT, CDR2 YNNKEL (reference sequence). The CDR3 has 16 amino acids. CDR3 in DNA: TGTGCCAGCAGCCAACGGTTATCAGGGATCAGCGATGGCTACACCTTC. It codes for CASSQRLSGISDGYTF.

The gene calls are TRBV11-3 and TRBJ1-1, with D perhaps matching TRBD1 (5 bases). Germline CDR1 SGHNT, CDR2 YENEEA. Trimming removed 5 bases at V and 2 bases at J, with 12 bases between. CDR3 size: 14 residues. CDR3 amino acids: CASSLRDGNTEAFF. As DNA, the CDR3 is TGTGCCAGCAGCCTCAGGGATGGTAACACTGAAGCTTTCTTT. The complete variable domain, with remaining parts taken from reference TRBV11-3 and TRBJ1-1, reads EAGVVQSPRYKIIEKKQPVAFWCNPISGHNTLYWYLQNLGQGPELLIRYENEEAVDDSQLPKDRFSAERLKGVDSTLKIQPAELGDSAVYLCASSLRDGNTEAFFGQGTRLTVV.

This sequence joins TRBV19 and TRBJ1-5; tentative D call: TRBD1 (5 bases). V dropped 4 bases and J dropped 9 bases, with 10 bases sitting between them. CDR3 length equals 12 residues. The V gene's germline CDR1 is LNHDA and CDR2 SQIVND (reference sequence). In nucleotides, the CDR3 is TGTGCCAGTAGTACCGCGGGGGGGCCCCAGCATTTT. Amino acids: CASSTAGGPQHF.

A single count supports this clone. V gene TRBV28 combines with J gene TRBJ2-1; D remains unclear. V was clipped by 3 bases and J by 4 bases, with 13 bases between them. Germline V lookup: CDR1 MDHEN, CDR2 SYDVKM. The CDR3 has 15 amino acids. The CDR3 DNA reads as TGTGCCAGCAGTTTCCCCGCAAGCCTATACAATGAGCAGTTCTTC. Translation gives CASSFPASLYNEQFF. The full variable domain, its missing parts supplied by reference TRBV28 and TRBJ2-1, is DVKVTQSSRYLVKRTGEKVFLECVQDMDHENMFWYRQDPGLGLRLIYFSYDVKMKEKGDIPEGYSVSREKKERFSLILESASTNQTSMYLCASSFPASLYNEQFFGPGTRLTVL.

This chain links TRBV28 with TRBJ1-1; TRBD1 is a possible D gene (5 bases). In germline, CDR1 is MDHEN, CDR2 SYDVKM. The CDR3 sequence is 12 residues long. V dropped 3 bases and J dropped 8 bases, with 10 bases sitting between them. CDR3 bases: TGTGCCAGCAGTTTTCCAGGGCTGGAAGCTTTCTTT. Translating it yields CASSFPGLEAFF.

The chain joins TRBV5-6 to TRBJ2-7, with D tentatively TRBD2 (6 bases). CDR3 length: 14 amino acids. V lost 2 bases, J lost 3 bases, and 12 bases lay in between. CDR1 is SGHDT, CDR2 YYEEEE, per germline. The CDR3, as DNA: TGTGCCAGCAGCTTCAGCGGGTTACGCTACGAGCAGTACTTC. It yields the protein CASSFSGLRYEQYF.

As for this clone: The junction shows a germline mismatch at one end, possibly a read error. The chain employs TRBV27 and TRBJ2-7, with D possibly matching TRBD1 (5 bases). Germline V gene lookup returns CDR1 MNHEY and CDR2 SMNVEV (reference sequence). This CDR3 contains 13 residues. The CDR3 coding sequence is TGTGCCAACAGTTTATCAGCAGGGTACGAGCAGTACTTC. Amino acid sequence: CANSLSAGYEQYF.

The chain recombines TRBV2 with TRBJ2-7, with D unresolved. The CDR3 covers 11 residues. The germline CDR1 and CDR2 sequences are SNHLY and FYNNEI. Trimming cost V 5 bases and J 3 bases, with 5 bases left between them. The CDR3 is CASSYGYEQYF. The CDR3 coding sequence is TGTGCCAGCAGTTACGGCTACGAGCAGTACTTC.

A few counts support this clone. The chain combines TRBV9 with TRBJ2-3, with 8 positions matching TRBD2. This CDR3 is 16 amino acids long. The ends lost 2 bases at V and 3 bases at J; junction bases unmatched: 8. The germline CDR1 and CDR2 sequences are SGDLS and YYNGEE. CDR3: CASSVRSGSGTDTQYF. CDR3 sequence (DNA): TGTGCCAGCAGCGTGAGGAGCGGGAGCGGTACAGATACGCAGTATTTT.

Written as DNA, the CDR3 is TGTGCCAGCAGCACAGGGGGCTTCACAGATACGCAGTATTTT. Protein product: CASSTGGFTDTQYF. V usage is TRBV28 and J usage is TRBJ2-3; the match to TRBD1 covers 9 bases. The V gene end was trimmed by 6 bases and the J gene end by 2 bases; junction bases not matched to a gene: 3. CDR3 length equals 14 residues. The V gene's germline CDR1 is MDHEN and CDR2 SYDVKM.

This clone showed up just a few times. The V and J genes are TRBV5-6 and TRBJ1-1, with D uncertain. Trimming took 2 bases from V and 5 from J, leaving 13 bases between them. This CDR3 comprises 14 residues. CDR1 is SGHDT, CDR2 YYEEEE, per germline. CDR3 DNA sequence: TGTGCCAGCAGCTTCGTTCCCGAGTTTACTGAAGCTTTCTTT. Amino acids: CASSFVPEFTEAFF.

In the case of this clone: Other DNA sequences in the sample encode the same CDR3. The chain employs TRBV27 and TRBJ1-3; 7 bases match TRBD1. Germline CDR1 and CDR2: MNHEY and SMNVEV (reference sequence). The CDR3 consists of 15 residues. The trim removed 4 bases at V and 1 base at J, leaving 4 bases unmatched. The CDR3 bases are TGTGCCAGCAGTTCCCGGACAGGATCTGGAAACACCATATATTTT. Amino acids: CASSSRTGSGNTIYF.

The CDR3 DNA is TGTGCCAGCAGCCGTACCGGACAGGATAATTCACCCCTCCACTTT. As protein: CASSRTGQDNSPLHF. This chain uses TRBV9 with TRBJ1-6; 7 nucleotides agree with TRBD1. In germline, CDR1 is SGDLS, CDR2 YYNGEE. This CDR3 has 15 amino acids. V lost 4 bases to trimming and J lost 5 bases; unmatched junction nucleotides: 6.

The V gene is TRBV11-2, the J gene TRBJ2-2, with no clear D. The CDR3 has 11 amino acids. V was cut by 6 bases and J by 5 bases, with 4 bases left in between. Germline assignment: CDR1 SGHAT and CDR2 FQNNGV. This CDR3 is CASSYTGELFF. CDR3 nucleotides: TGTGCCAGCAGTTATACCGGGGAGCTGTTTTTT.

The V and J genes are TRBV3-1 (or the pseudogene TRBV3-2) and TRBJ1-2; no reliable D call. This CDR3 contains 15 residues. In germline, CDR1 is LGHDT, CDR2 YNNKEL (reference sequence). V was shortened by 1 base and J by 6 bases, with 15 bases between the two germline ends. This CDR3 reads CASSQVVSGIDGYTF. Here the CDR3 DNA reads TGTGCCAGCAGCCAAGTAGTTTCGGGAATTGATGGCTACACCTTC.

This clone came up once. The chain employs TRBV28 and TRBJ1-3, with a weak D call TRBD1 (5 bases). The CDR3 length is 15 residues. The V end lost 2 bases, the J end lost 0 bases, and 8 bases lay between the germline ends. CDR1 and CDR2 from the germline V gene are MDHEN and SYDVKM. The chain's CDR3 is CASSLPGVSGNTIYF. The CDR3 nucleotides are TGTGCCAGCAGTTTACCGGGGGTCTCTGGAAACACCATATATTTT. Full variable domain (remainder filled in from reference TRBV28 and TRBJ1-3): DVKVTQSSRYLVKRTGEKVFLECVQDMDHENMFWYRQDPGLGLRLIYFSYDVKMKEKGDIPEGYSVSREKKERFSLILESASTNQTSMYLCASSLPGVSGNTIYFGEGSWLTVV.

J is TRBJ1-1 and V is TRBV18, with 9 bases identical to TRBD1. CDR3 length equals 14 residues. Germline V gene data show CDR1 as KGHSH and CDR2 as LQKENI. V shed 3 bases and J 4 bases; nucleotides not matched to a gene: 3. The CDR3 reads CASSPDRGTTEAFF. The DNA for the CDR3 is TGTGCCAGCTCACCGGACAGGGGAACCACTGAAGCTTTCTTT. Complete variable domain (other parts from reference TRBV18 and TRBJ1-1): NAGVMQNPRHLVRRRGQEARLRCSPMKGHSHVYWYRQLPEEGLKFMVYLQKENIIDESGMPKERFSAEFPKEGPSILRIQQVVRGDSAAYFCASSPDRGTTEAFFGQGTRLTVV.

This clone came up a few times. The rearrangement joins TRBV7-2 to TRBJ2-1; 12 bases are a match to TRBD2. J gave up 9 bases and V 3 bases, and 9 bases lay outside the gene matches. Germline-derived CDR1 and CDR2 are SGHTA and FQGNSA. This CDR3 comprises 16 residues. This CDR3 is CASSFSSGRGGGEQFF. Here the CDR3 DNA reads TGTGCCAGCAGCTTCTCTAGCGGGAGGGGGGGTGGTGAGCAGTTCTTC.

V usage is TRBV9 and J usage is TRBJ1-4; 10 bases fit TRBD1. The CDR3 extends over 16 amino acids. Trimming at V came to 4 bases and at J to 5 bases, leaving 8 bases not matched to a gene. Germline loops: CDR1 SGDLS, CDR2 YYNGEE. The CDR3 DNA is TGTGCCAGCAGCAAGACCCCGGGACAGGGGAATGAAAAACTGTTTTTT. Protein product: CASSKTPGQGNEKLFF.

This chain joins TRBV11-2 and TRBJ2-1, with D possibly being TRBD2 (5 bases). In germline, CDR1 is SGHAT, CDR2 FQNNGV. The CDR3 contains 15 residues. Between the trimmed V and J ends, which lost 1 base and 0 bases, there was a span of 7 bases. This chain's CDR3 is CASSLVSGSYNEQFF. CDR3 nucleotide sequence: TGTGCCAGCAGCTTAGTCAGCGGCTCCTACAATGAGCAGTTCTTC.

This chain joins TRBV2 and TRBJ2-5; D is uncertain. The CDR3 is 17 residues long. Per the germline V gene, CDR1 is SNHLY and CDR2 is FYNNEI. V lost 1 base and J 1 base, leaving 16 bases between the germline ends. This chain's CDR3 is CASSEEEDSSIQETQYF. Written as DNA, the CDR3 is TGTGCCAGCAGTGAAGAAGAAGATTCCAGTATCCAAGAGACCCAGTACTTC.

This clone was picked up one time. The gene calls are TRBV5-1 and TRBJ2-7; 9 positions agree with TRBD1. Trimming at V came to 0 bases and at J to 7 bases, leaving 5 bases not matched to a gene. The CDR3 runs 14 residues. Per the germline V gene, CDR1 is SGHRS and CDR2 is YFSETQ. The CDR3 DNA reads as TGCGCCAGCAGCTTGGATGGGACAGGGTGGGAGCAGTACTTC. Its protein is CASSLDGTGWEQYF.

This clone was observed a handful of times. The CDR3 DNA reads TGTGCCAGCAGCCAGGACACCTATAATTCACCCCTCCACTTT. Translated, it gives CASSQDTYNSPLHF. This chain uses TRBV9 with TRBJ1-6, with D maybe TRBD1 (5 bases). The CDR3 runs to 14 residues. The germline V gene has CDR1 SGDLS and CDR2 YYNGEE. V was trimmed by 4 bases and J by 2 bases, leaving 7 bases between them.

The chain combines TRBV10-1 with TRBJ2-2; TRBD1 matches 7 bases. This CDR3 comprises 14 residues. V lost 7 bases, J lost 4 bases, and 6 bases stayed unmatched. Germline V lookup: CDR1 WNHNN, CDR2 SYGVQD (reference sequence). The CDR3 protein is CASNTGAGTGELFF. CDR3 nucleotides: TGCGCCAGCAATACAGGGGCCGGCACCGGGGAGCTGTTTTTT.

The chain recombines TRBV3-1 (or the pseudogene TRBV3-2) with TRBJ1-1, with D maybe TRBD1 (5 bases). V dropped 4 bases and J dropped 0 bases, with 9 bases sitting between them. The germline CDR1 and CDR2 sequences are LGHDT and YNNKEL (reference sequence). CDR3 length: 14 residues. CDR3 sequence reads: CASSRGRVNTEAFF. CDR3 nucleotide sequence: TGTGCCAGCAGCCGGGGCAGAGTGAACACTGAAGCTTTCTTT.

The chain employs TRBV5-1 and TRBJ2-7, with 9 bases fitting TRBD2. With V trimmed by 0 bases and J by 5 bases, 6 bases remained unmatched. The CDR3 length is 15 residues. Per germline, CDR1 SGHRS and CDR2 YFSETQ. CDR3 region: CASSLETSGSHEQYF. The DNA for the CDR3 is TGCGCCAGCAGCTTGGAGACTAGCGGCAGCCACGAGCAGTACTTC.

The rearrangement uses TRBV6-1 and TRBJ1-3, with D possibly matching TRBD1 (5 bases). This CDR3 is built from 16 residues. Germline V CDR1 and CDR2: MNHNS, SASEGT. Trimming shortened V by 1 base and J by 4 bases, and 14 bases separated the two germline ends. In DNA, the CDR3 is TGTGCCAGCAGTGAAGGGGGGGAGGGTATAGGAAACACCATATATTTT. Its translation: CASSEGGEGIGNTIYF.

This clone was observed a handful of times. The chain employs TRBV6-5 and TRBJ1-4; D is uncertain. Germline V CDR1 and CDR2: MNHEY, SVGAGI. This CDR3 has 14 residues. Trimming removed 4 bases at V and 7 bases at J, with 13 bases between. The CDR3: CASSSPRAGEKLFF. The DNA for the CDR3 is TGTGCCAGCAGTTCTCCCCGCGCGGGTGAAAAACTGTTTTTT.

The V call is TRBV5-1, the J call TRBJ1-4; D perhaps matches TRBD1 (6 bases). The CDR3 runs to 16 residues. Germline CDR1 is SGHRS and CDR2 is YFSETQ. V lost 4 bases, J lost 0 bases, and 13 bases lay in between. The CDR3 sequence: CASSIGQIATNEKLFF. The CDR3 DNA follows: TGCGCCAGCAGCATAGGACAGATTGCAACTAATGAAAAACTGTTTTTT.